The 6 T cell receptor beta chains listed next were all sequenced from one sample in a study of blood T cells in healthy people across ages. A second PCR, run for about 7 to 11 cycles, used a sample-barcoded 5' primer plus a J-beta primer mix. TCRdb re-called the 5' RACE reads through MiXCR, storing one row per CDR3 protein. The sample records over a million distinct CDR3 sequences, more than 40% being singletons. Sequenced material: blood. These receptors were taken from a woman in her fifties or sixties in good health.

The rearrangement uses TRBV7-9 and TRBJ2-1; D might be TRBD1 or TRBD2, each matching 7 bases. V lost 5 bases and J 8 bases, leaving 25 bases between the germline ends. The germline V gene has CDR1 SEHNR and CDR2 FQNEAQ (reference sequence). CDR3 size: 17 residues. The CDR3 DNA is TGTGCCAGCAGCGTACCCCAGGGGGAGGGCCTAGGGGATGAGCAGTTCTTC. Translation gives CASSVPQGEGLGDEQFF.

The chain is built from TRBV2 and TRBJ2-7; D is uncertain. Between the trimmed V and J ends, which lost 2 bases and 1 base, there was a span of 9 bases. The CDR3 has 14 amino acids. CDR1 SNHLY and CDR2 FYNNEI come from the germline V gene. The DNA of the CDR3 is TGTGCCAGCAGTGAACGGGCTTCTTCCTACGAGCAGTACTTC. Its translation: CASSERASSYEQYF.

The V and J genes are TRBV7-2 and TRBJ2-2; D is unresolved. Per the germline V gene, CDR1 is SGHTA and CDR2 is FQGNSA. This CDR3 is 13 amino acids long. Trimming cost V 6 bases and J 4 bases, with 9 bases left between them. In DNA, the CDR3 is TGTGCCAGCAGAACTTTTGGCACCGGGGAGCTGTTTTTT. It codes for CASRTFGTGELFF.

This clonotype was seen a handful of times. The chain uses TRBV29-1 and TRBJ1-4; TRBD1 matches 8 bases. Germline CDR1 is SQVTM and CDR2 is ANQGSEA. After removal of 6 bases from V and 7 bases from J, the junction contained 4 bases not matched to a gene. The CDR3 runs 12 residues. The CDR3 DNA sequence: TGCAGCGTGCTAGACAGGGGTGAAAAACTGTTTTTT. The encoded protein is CSVLDRGEKLFF.

The genes are TRBV7-9 and TRBJ2-7; D remains ambiguous. Looked up from germline, CDR1 is SEHNR and CDR2 is FQNEAQ (reference sequence). The CDR3 covers 19 residues. The V and J ends lost 1 base and 0 bases respectively, with 22 bases between them. CDR3 residues: CASSLVGRSVTYSSYEQYF. The CDR3 bases are TGTGCCAGCAGCTTAGTCGGGCGTTCCGTCACCTACAGCTCCTACGAGCAGTACTTC. The variable domain in full, with the rest retrieved from reference TRBV7-9 and TRBJ2-7, is DTGVSQNPRHKITKRGQNVTFRCDPISEHNRLYWYRQTLGQGPEFLTYFQNEAQLEKSRLLSDRFSAERPKGSFSTLEIQRTEQGDSAMYLCASSLVGRSVTYSSYEQYFGPGTRLTVT.

The chain links TRBV18 to TRBJ1-5; D is unresolved. Germline values: CDR1 KGHSH, CDR2 LQKENI. The CDR3 has 14 residues. V lost 6 bases, J lost 5 bases, and 14 bases lay in between. As DNA, the CDR3 is TGTGCCAGCTCTCAGGAACACTCCTATCAGCCCCAGCATTTT. Translation gives CASSQEHSYQPQHF. The entire variable domain, with the rest obtained from reference TRBV18 and TRBJ1-5, is as follows: NAGVMQNPRHLVRRRGQEARLRCSPMKGHSHVYWYRQLPEEGLKFMVYLQKENIIDESGMPKERFSAEFPKEGPSILRIQQVVRGDSAAYFCASSQEHSYQPQHFGDGTRLSIL.